This TCR beta chain was sequenced for a study of metastatic and nonmetastatic thyroid tumors (dated by TCRdb to about 2020). Broadly, across the study: For patients with malignant and with benign thyroid disease, the researchers compared repertoires between peripheral blood samples and tumor or nodule tissue samples.

As a fraction of the sample, this clone is medium-sized (0.01 to 0.1%). This clone's antigen is unknown. No qualities accompany the bases; no much larger clone lies one base away. Clipping removes 6 bases from V and 5 bases from J, with 7 as the unmatched junction base count. Reading the germline V gene gives CDR1 MNHNS and CDR2 SASEGT. Taken from cysteine to phenylalanine, the CDR3 has 14 residues. The kept DNA is CDR3 alone, 42 bases in frame from the first base. Findings and caveats that apply to the study as a whole: TCR beta diversity was reported as significantly higher in malignant tumors than in benign nodules, in both blood and tumor samples.

Library prep was done by PCR. The sequencing machine was an Illumina HiSeq 4000. High-throughput sequencing was used to profile the CDR3 region of the TCR beta-chain in every patient. The authors processed their data as follows. The researchers built a classifier to tell apart papillary thyroid cancer patients with distant metastasis, based on CDR3 differences among clinicopathological groups. The Shannon index was used to measure repertoire diversity, and the Morisita-Horn index was used to measure how similar tumor and blood repertoires were. The raw public reads went through TCRdb reprocessing: fastp at Q25, MiXCR clone calling, in-frame beta chains kept. These V and J calls are TCRdb output, not the study's own analysis. The sample records 14,000 to 15,000 clones, about 21% of which are singletons. In total, the top ten clones hold about 13% of the sample. No patient had received any treatment before thyroid surgery. Using T-cell receptor beta sequencing, the researchers looked back retrospectively at clinical samples from patients, gathered between about 2011 and 2019.

This TCR derives from a female donor with papillary thyroid cancer or a benign thyroid nodule (not recorded which). Some clones in this sample may be carry-over from other donors' samples. Sequencing was carried out using blood. This chain joins TRBV6-1 to TRBJ2-5; TRBD2 matches 9 bases in the middle. Here is the DNA: TGTGCCAGCAGCCATAGCGGGAGTGGGGAGACCCAGTACTTC. This encodes CASSHSGSGETQYF.